This TCR beta chain was identified in a study of blood T cell repertoires in COVID-19. As for the study in general: PBMCs, B-cell-depleted T cells, or T cells were the source of the cDNA or gDNA that made up the material.

Germline CDR1 reads MGHRA; CDR2 reads YSYEKL. V lost 0 bases to trimming and J lost 8 bases; unmatched junction nucleotides: 14. CDR3 length equals 18 residues. How the authors handled the data: Amplification of reference gene primers was used by the study to estimate nucleated cell counts. TCRdb's table, derived via immunoSEQ multiplex PCR, lists solely in-frame clones and lacks some. That table is the source of V, J and clone size, and D and trimming were worked out from the DNA. Of roughly 100,000 clones in the sample, 84% were seen once. The receptor's source is a human donor in a cohort sampled during active or convalescent COVID-19. The genes are TRBV4-1 and TRBJ2-3; 10 positions match TRBD2. The sample comprised peripheral blood. CDR3 coding DNA: TGCGCCAGCAGCCAAGATCTGTCTAGCGGGGGCCTTGGGAGTACGCAGTATTTT. It specifies CASSQDLSSGGLGSTQYF.